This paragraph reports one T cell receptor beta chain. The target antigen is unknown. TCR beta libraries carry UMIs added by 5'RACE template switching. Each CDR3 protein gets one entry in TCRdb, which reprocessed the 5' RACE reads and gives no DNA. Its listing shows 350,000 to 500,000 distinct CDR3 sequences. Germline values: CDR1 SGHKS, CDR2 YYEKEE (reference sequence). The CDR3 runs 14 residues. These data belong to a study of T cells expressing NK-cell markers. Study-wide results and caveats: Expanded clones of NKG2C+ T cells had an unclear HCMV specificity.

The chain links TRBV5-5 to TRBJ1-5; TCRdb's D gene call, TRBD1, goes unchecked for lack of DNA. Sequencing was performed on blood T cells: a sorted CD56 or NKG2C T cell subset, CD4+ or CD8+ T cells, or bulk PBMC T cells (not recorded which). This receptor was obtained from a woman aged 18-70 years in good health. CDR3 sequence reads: CASSRDSQYQPQHF.